The rows below give T cell receptor beta chains drawn from one sample of a study of beta chain features in type 1 diabetes. Generated by immunoSEQ multiplex PCR, the TCRdb table keeps only in-frame clones and is missing some. The profile shows about 660,000 clones, 11% to 15% of them singletons. The specimen sequenced was naive CD4+ T cells from blood. Every receptor here comes from a man aged 18 to 30 with type 1 diabetes. CDR3s include the opening cysteine and the closing phenylalanine or tryptophan. The D gene is left open where the match is weak. Not every row has a clone size; where given, it reads once, few, many or a size class.

j_call v_call clone_size d_call cdr3_nt cdr3_aa
TRBJ1-6 TRBV7-2 once TRBD1 TGTGCCAGCAGCAACCGGGACAGCTATAATTCACCCCTCCACTTT CASSNRDSYNSPLHF
TRBJ1-2 TRBV29-1 NA TRBD1 TGCAGCGCCGCAATCAGGGGGCCTGGGAACGATTGGTATGGCTACACCTTC CSAAIRGPGNDWYGYTF
TRBJ2-4 TRBV28 NA NA TGTGCCAGCAGTCCGCCAACCGTTTTTAGTGGGAACATTCAGTACTTC CASSPPTVFSGNIQYF
TRBJ2-7 TRBV25-1 few NA TGTGCCAGCAGTGAAATCTACGAGCAGTACTTC CASSEIYEQYF
TRBJ1-5 TRBV7-2 NA NA TGTGCCAGCAGCTTAGGCACGGGGAGGGATCAGCCCCAGCATTTT CASSLGTGRDQPQHF
TRBJ1-6 TRBV4-3 few NA TGCGCCAGCAGCCAAGATATCATTGCCGAACCCCTCCACTTT CASSQDIIAEPLHF
TRBJ2-1 TRBV11-2 NA TRBD2 TGTGCCAGCAGCTCCAGTAGCGGGGGGACCCCCCGGTTCAATGAGCAGTTCTTC CASSSSSGGTPRFNEQFF
TRBJ2-7 TRBV27 NA NA TGTGCCAGCAGTTTCCTGTCAGCCGGTGGCGAGCAGTACTTC CASSFLSAGGEQYF
TRBJ1-1 TRBV13 few NA TGTGCCAGCAGCGATGACAGAGGCCTGAACACTGAAGCTTTCTTT CASSDDRGLNTEAFF
TRBJ1-1 TRBV7-2 NA NA TGTGCCAGCAGCTCGCAGGGAAACACTGAAGCTTTCTTT CASSSQGNTEAFF
TRBJ1-2 TRBV4-3 few NA TGCGCCAGCAGCCCGGAGCCGGACTATGGCTACACCTTC CASSPEPDYGYTF
TRBJ1-1 TRBV6-6 NA NA TGTGCCAGCAGTCACCCCTGGGGAGCTGAAGCTTTCTTT CASSHPWGAEAFF
TRBJ2-7 TRBV10-3 NA NA TGTGCCATCAGGCACCCGGAGGGCGAGCAGTACTTC CAIRHPEGEQYF
TRBJ1-2 TRBV29-1 few NA TGCAGCGTTGAAGAGTGGGGTTGGGGCTACACCTTC CSVEEWGWGYTF
TRBJ2-7 TRBV28 few TRBD1 TGTGCCAGCAGTTTATATGGGACAGGGGGCGACGAGCAGTACTTC CASSLYGTGGDEQYF
TRBJ1-1 TRBV29-1 NA NA TGCAGCGTTGGCCTCGGACGGTCCGGTAGGGCTTTCTTT CSVGLGRSGRAFF
TRBJ2-1 TRBV15 few TRBD2 TGTGCCACCAGCAGGACTAGCGGGGGGCTCAATGAGCAGTTCTTC CATSRTSGGLNEQFF
TRBJ2-7 TRBV30 NA NA TGTGCCTCCCAGGGAGGTAAATCCTACGAGCAGTACTTC CASQGGKSYEQYF
TRBJ2-4 TRBV30 NA NA TGTGCCTGGAGCACCAACCCGGGGGCCAAAAACATTCAGTACTTC CAWSTNPGAKNIQYF
TRBJ2-5 TRBV5-1 few NA TGCGCCAGCAGCCGTACCCCGACTGGCCAGGAGACCCAGTACTTC CASSRTPTGQETQYF
TRBJ2-7 TRBV6-5 few TRBD1 TGTGCCAGCAGTTACACGACAGGGTCCGCCTACGAGCAGTACTTC CASSYTTGSAYEQYF
TRBJ2-1 TRBV7-7 NA NA TGTGCTATTTTGGGGGATCACAGTGAGCAGTTCTTC CAILGDHSEQFF
TRBJ2-3 TRBV7-2 few NA TGTGCCAGCAGCGTCCGTCTTACGCAGTATTTT CASSVRLTQYF
TRBJ1-2 TRBV2 NA NA TGTGCCAGCAGACCCGACCGTGGCTACACCTTC CASRPDRGYTF
TRBJ1-5 TRBV7-9 few NA TGTGCCAGCAGCTTCGGGGCCAATCAGCCCCAGCATTTT CASSFGANQPQHF
TRBJ1-1 TRBV29-1 NA NA TGCAGCGTTGGCTCAAACAAAGTTATGAACACTGAAGCTTTCTTT CSVGSNKVMNTEAFF
TRBJ2-1 TRBV2 few NA TGTGCCAGCCCCCGAAGGCAGGGAGTCGACAATGAGCAGTTCTTC CASPRRQGVDNEQFF
TRBJ2-2 TRBV18 few TRBD2 TGTGCCAGCTCACCAACTAGCGGGTCCTCCTACACCGGGGAGCTGTTTTTT CASSPTSGSSYTGELFF
TRBJ2-2 TRBV6-6 few TRBD1 TGTGCCAGCAGTCACCTCAGACAGGGAACCGGGGAGCTGTTTTTT CASSHLRQGTGELFF
TRBJ2-1 TRBV30 NA TRBD2 TGTGCCTGGTGTCTAGCGGGGGATTACAATGAGCAGTTCTTC CAWCLAGDYNEQFF
TRBJ2-1 TRBV9 NA TRBD2 TGTGCCAGCAGCCACGTAACGGGGGGCTCCTACAATGAGCAGTTCTTC CASSHVTGGSYNEQFF
TRBJ1-1 TRBV29-1 few NA TGCAGCGTTGAGGATGCGGGGAACACTGAAGCTTTCTTT CSVEDAGNTEAFF
TRBJ1-2 TRBV28 many NA TGTGCCAGCACCATCAGGGGCTATGGCTACACCTTC CASTIRGYGYTF
TRBJ2-1 TRBV25-1 few NA TGTGCCAGCAGTGGACAGGGACTCGATGAGCAGTTCTTC CASSGQGLDEQFF
TRBJ2-6 TRBV30 few NA TGTGCCTGGAGTGTTGCCTCTGGGGCCAACGTCCTGACTTTC CAWSVASGANVLTF
TRBJ2-1 TRBV4-2 few TRBD2 TGTGCCAGCAGCCAAGGCTCAGCGGGAGGGAGCGATGAGCAGTTCTTC CASSQGSAGGSDEQFF
TRBJ2-7 TRBV14 NA NA TGTGCCAGCAGCCAAGAGGTGCAGGGGATATCAGTACACTTC CASSQEVQGISVHF
TRBJ1-2 TRBV15 NA NA TGTGCCACCAGCAGAGATCCAGTCCTCTATGGCTACACCTTC CATSRDPVLYGYTF
TRBJ1-5 TRBV4-3 few NA TGCGCCAGCAGCCAAGGACAGGGCAATCAGCCCCAGCATTTT CASSQGQGNQPQHF
TRBJ2-7 TRBV6-5 few NA TGTGCCAGCAGTTTCTTAGGCGTTTCCTACGAGCAGTACTTC CASSFLGVSYEQYF
TRBJ2-2 TRBV18 NA TRBD2 TGTGCCAGCTCACCTAGGACTAGCGTCAACACCGGGGAGCTGTTTTTT CASSPRTSVNTGELFF
TRBJ1-3 TRBV27 NA NA TGTGCCAGCAGTCTGAGGGGGTCTGGAAACACCATATATTTT CASSLRGSGNTIYF
TRBJ1-1 TRBV28 NA NA TGTGCCAGCAGTTGGGGAGGGACGGGTGAAGCTTTCTTT CASSWGGTGEAFF
TRBJ1-5 TRBV7-2 NA NA TGTGCCAGCAGCTTAACAGGCCGGGGCAATCAGCCCCAGCATTTT CASSLTGRGNQPQHF
TRBJ1-1 TRBV29-1 NA NA TGCAGCGTTGGAGGGAACCTCATGAACACTGAAGCTTTCTTT CSVGGNLMNTEAFF
TRBJ2-1 TRBV5-1 NA TRBD2 TGCGCCAGCAGCTTGGTCGGGACTAGCCGCTCCTACAATGAGCAGTTCTTC CASSLVGTSRSYNEQFF
TRBJ1-4 TRBV5-1 NA TRBD1 TGCGCCAGCAGCTTGGAAGGACAGGGATCTACAACTAATGAAAAACTGTTTTTT CASSLEGQGSTTNEKLFF
TRBJ1-5 TRBV29-1 few TRBD1 TGCAGCGCAGGACAGGACAATCAGCCCCAGCATTTT CSAGQDNQPQHF
TRBJ1-1 TRBV7-8 NA TRBD1 TGTGCCAGCAGCCTCGGGACAGGGAACACTGAAGCTTTCTTT CASSLGTGNTEAFF
TRBJ1-2 TRBV7-9 NA NA TGTGCCAGCAGCTTAGCGGTCAGGCCTGAGAGTTACACCTTC CASSLAVRPESYTF
TRBJ2-3 TRBV5-1 few TRBD2 TGCGCCAGCAGCTCACTAGCGGGGGACACAGATACGCAGTATTTT CASSSLAGDTDTQYF
TRBJ2-5 TRBV5-6 NA NA TGTGCCAGCAGCCGCTTCATTCGCTCCCAGTACTTC CASSRFIRSQYF
TRBJ2-5 TRBV7-9 few NA TGTGCCAGCAGCTCGCGTGGGGCTTTACTACAAGAGACCCAGTACTTC CASSSRGALLQETQYF
TRBJ2-3 TRBV7-9 NA TRBD1 TGTGCCAGCAGCTCGACAGGGGGGGCAGATACGCAGTATTTT CASSSTGGADTQYF